A selection of T cell receptor beta chains follows, all from one sample in a study of shared clonotypes between healthy human individuals. The protocol was immunoSEQ multiplex PCR, while the TCRdb copy is restricted to in-frame clones and leaves out a portion. The sample lists around 1.4 million clones; just under 99% were seen once. The sequencing input was naive CD4+ T cells sorted from blood. The receptors shown here come from a man aged 25 to 40 in good health. CDR3s include the opening cysteine and the closing phenylalanine or tryptophan. Fields, in order: V gene, D gene, J gene, clone size, CDR3 DNA, CDR3 protein. D genes are given only for firm matches. Rows give clone size only sometimes, using once, few, many, or a class for an expanded clone.

V: TRBV25-1
D: -
J: TRBJ2-3
size: -
DNA: TGTGCCAGCAGTGACCCGACTAGCAGGGGGCAGTATTTT
CDR3: CASSDPTSRGQYF

V: TRBV13
D: -
J: TRBJ2-2
size: -
DNA: TGTGCCAGCAGCTTAGGAAGGGGGGCGCCCGGGGAGCTGTTTTTT
CDR3: CASSLGRGAPGELFF

V: TRBV7-9
D: TRBD2
J: TRBJ2-3
size: -
DNA: TGTGCCAGCAGCGCATATCTAGCGGGAGTAAGCACAGATACGCAGTATTTT
CDR3: CASSAYLAGVSTDTQYF

V: TRBV5-5
D: TRBD2
J: TRBJ2-5
size: -
DNA: TGTGCCAGCAGCTTCGTGACTAGCGGGATCCAAGAGACCCAGTACTTC
CDR3: CASSFVTSGIQETQYF

V: TRBV5-4
D: TRBD2
J: TRBJ2-1
size: -
DNA: TGTGCCAGCAGCCCCGTCAGGGAGGGGAATGAGCAGTTCTTC
CDR3: CASSPVREGNEQFF

V: TRBV5-6
D: -
J: TRBJ1-1
size: -
DNA: TGTGCCAGCAGCTTCGAACGGTTTCGTGAAGCTTTCTTT
CDR3: CASSFERFREAFF

V: TRBV5-1
D: -
J: TRBJ2-5
size: -
DNA: TGCGCCAGCAGCGGCCAGGGTTTACAAGAGACCCAGTACTTC
CDR3: CASSGQGLQETQYF

V: TRBV27
D: -
J: TRBJ2-7
size: -
DNA: TGTGCCAGCAGTACTGGACCAAGGGGGATTCCCTACGAGCAGTACTTC
CDR3: CASSTGPRGIPYEQYF

V: TRBV5-1
D: TRBD2
J: TRBJ2-2
size: -
DNA: TGCGCCAGCAGCCCTACTATAGCGGGAAACACCGGGGAGCTGTTTTTT
CDR3: CASSPTIAGNTGELFF

V: TRBV7-6
D: -
J: TRBJ2-3
size: -
DNA: TGTGCCAGCAGCCTCAGACAGAGCACAGATACGCAGTATTTT
CDR3: CASSLRQSTDTQYF

V: TRBV6-4
D: TRBD2
J: TRBJ2-2
size: -
DNA: TGTGCCAGCTCGCTGACCGCGGGGACTAGCGGGGCGAACACCGGGGAGCTGTTTTTT
CDR3: CASSLTAGTSGANTGELFF

V: TRBV15
D: -
J: TRBJ1-5
size: -
DNA: TGTGCCACCAGCAGAGATATGACCAGGGGCATGGATCAGCCCCAGCATTTT
CDR3: CATSRDMTRGMDQPQHF

V: TRBV18
D: TRBD2
J: TRBJ2-1
size: -
DNA: TGTGCCAGCTCTCGGGGACTAGCGGGAGTGGGCAATGAGCAGTTCTTC
CDR3: CASSRGLAGVGNEQFF

V: TRBV7-2
D: TRBD1
J: TRBJ2-2
size: -
DNA: TGTGCCAGCAGCCAAGGGACAGGGGCTAACACCGGGGAGCTGTTTTTT
CDR3: CASSQGTGANTGELFF

V: TRBV5-1
D: TRBD2
J: TRBJ2-1
size: -
DNA: TGCGCCAGCAGCCTTCTAGCGGGAGGTGAGCAGTTCTTC
CDR3: CASSLLAGGEQFF

V: TRBV5-1
D: TRBD2
J: TRBJ2-7
size: -
DNA: TGCGCCAGCAGCAAGGGACTAGCGGCCTCCTACGAGCAGTACTTC
CDR3: CASSKGLAASYEQYF

V: TRBV18
D: TRBD1
J: TRBJ2-5
size: -
DNA: TGTGCCAGCCGCGCAAGGGACAGCTATGCGGAGACCCAGTACTTC
CDR3: CASRARDSYAETQYF

V: TRBV5-1
D: -
J: TRBJ2-2
size: -
DNA: TGCGCCAGCAGCCAGTACGAGACCGGGGAGCTGTTTTTT
CDR3: CASSQYETGELFF

V: TRBV10-1
D: -
J: TRBJ2-1
size: -
DNA: TGCGCCAGCAGTGAAGGGGCCTCTGAGCAGTTCTTC
CDR3: CASSEGASEQFF

V: TRBV18
D: -
J: TRBJ1-3
size: -
DNA: TGTGCCAGCTCACCCCCAGTTGTGGTCTCTGGAAACACCATATATTTT
CDR3: CASSPPVVVSGNTIYF

V: TRBV5-1
D: TRBD1
J: TRBJ2-1
size: -
DNA: TGCGCCAGCAGCTTGGAAGGGACAGGTCCGGTCTTC
CDR3: CASSLEGTGPVF

V: TRBV28
D: TRBD1
J: TRBJ1-3
size: -
DNA: TGTGCCAGCAGAAGAAGGGGGCTAGCGAACACCATATATTTT
CDR3: CASRRRGLANTIYF

V: TRBV5-1
D: -
J: TRBJ1-1
size: -
DNA: TGCGCCAGCAGCTTGTTATTACAGGTGGACACTGAAGCTTTCTTT
CDR3: CASSLLLQVDTEAFF

V: TRBV9
D: -
J: TRBJ2-1
size: -
DNA: TGTGCCAGCAGCGTGAGGGTCGGGAATGAGCAGTTCTTC
CDR3: CASSVRVGNEQFF

V: TRBV6-6
D: -
J: TRBJ2-3
size: -
DNA: TGTGCCAGCAGTTACGGGGGCACAGATACGCAGTATTTT
CDR3: CASSYGGTDTQYF

V: TRBV2
D: TRBD1
J: TRBJ1-1
size: -
DNA: TGTGCCAGCAGCCCAGACAGGGAGCCCACTGAAGCTTTCTTT
CDR3: CASSPDREPTEAFF

V: TRBV5-1
D: TRBD2
J: TRBJ2-1
size: -
DNA: TGCGCCAGCAGCTTGTTGGGCCGGGAGGTATCCTACAATGAGCAGTTCTTC
CDR3: CASSLLGREVSYNEQFF

V: TRBV7-8
D: -
J: TRBJ2-2
size: -
DNA: TGTGCCAGCAGCTTGCGGCTAGGTACGACCGGGGAGCTGTTTTTT
CDR3: CASSLRLGTTGELFF

V: TRBV5-1
D: TRBD2
J: TRBJ2-7
size: -
DNA: TGCGCCAGCGCCCAGGGTCCCAGCGGGGGACTCGAGCAGTACTTC
CDR3: CASAQGPSGGLEQYF

V: TRBV5-4
D: TRBD2
J: TRBJ2-1
size: -
DNA: TGTGCCAGCAGCTTGGAGGGGACTACTGGGGATGAGCAGTTCTTC
CDR3: CASSLEGTTGDEQFF

V: TRBV7-9
D: -
J: TRBJ2-3
size: -
DNA: TGTGCCAGCAGCTTAGGGATGAGGGAAGGGGGCACAGATACGCAGTATTTT
CDR3: CASSLGMREGGTDTQYF

V: TRBV2
D: -
J: TRBJ1-1
size: once
DNA: TGTGCCAGCAGTGACAGGACGGGGGGTAGGGGCACTGAAGCTTTCTTT
CDR3: CASSDRTGGRGTEAFF

V: TRBV11-1
D: TRBD1
J: TRBJ2-5
size: -
DNA: TGTGCCAGCAGCTTAGGATTGCCAGGGGGTTACCAAGAGACCCAGTACTTC
CDR3: CASSLGLPGGYQETQYF

V: TRBV2
D: -
J: TRBJ1-5
size: -
DNA: TGTGCCAGCAGTGGGGTGGGAGGCCTTCATAGCAATCAGCCCCAGCATTTT
CDR3: CASSGVGGLHSNQPQHF

V: TRBV29-1
D: -
J: TRBJ2-1
size: -
DNA: TGCAGCGTTGGAAAAGGGTTTAATGAGCAGTTCTTC
CDR3: CSVGKGFNEQFF

V: TRBV18
D: -
J: TRBJ2-2
size: once
DNA: TGTGCCAGCTCACCACGGCTCAGGGGGAACACCGGGGAGCTGTTTTTT
CDR3: CASSPRLRGNTGELFF

V: TRBV14
D: TRBD2
J: TRBJ2-3
size: -
DNA: TGTGCCAGCAGCCACCGGCTAGCGGGAGTGAACACAGATACGCAGTATTTT
CDR3: CASSHRLAGVNTDTQYF

V: TRBV28
D: TRBD2
J: TRBJ2-3
size: -
DNA: TGTGCCAGCAGTTACCCGAGCGGGAGGGCCCCAGATACGCAGTATTTT
CDR3: CASSYPSGRAPDTQYF

V: TRBV23-1
D: TRBD2
J: TRBJ2-7
size: -
DNA: TGCGCCAGCAGTCAGCCGGGGGGGACAAACTGGGAGCAGTACTTC
CDR3: CASSQPGGTNWEQYF